The 13 T cell receptor beta chains below were found in one sample sequenced in a study of cytomegalovirus exposure and HLA in healthy donors. PCR primers comprised 60 Vbeta and 13 Jbeta primers. Data came from immunoSEQ multiplex PCR; TCRdb stores just in-frame clones and leaves some out. The sample yields about 200,000 clones, 70% to 80% seen once. Sequenced sample: PBMCs. These TCRs come from a male donor in good health and CMV-seropositive.

DNA for the CDR3: TGCGCCAGCAGCTTGGAGGCAGGCCCCTACGAGCAGTACTTC. This codes for CASSLEAGPYEQYF. V gene TRBV5-1 combines with J gene TRBJ2-7, with D hard to call. The CDR3 loop spans 14 amino acids. With 0 bases removed from V and 2 bases from J, the gap between germline ends came to 9 bases. CDR1 is SGHRS and CDR2 is YFSETQ in the germline V gene.

This clone has just a few counts. The V gene is TRBV11-3, the J gene TRBJ1-1; unclear D gene. CDR1 and CDR2 from the germline V gene are SGHNT and YENEEA. Trimming removed 5 bases from V and 5 bases from J, with 12 bases in between. This CDR3 is 13 amino acids long. CDR3 DNA: TGTGCCAGCAGCGCCCGGGCGGGTACTGAAGCTTTCTTT. Translated, it gives CASSARAGTEAFF.

The gene calls are TRBV6-6 and TRBJ1-6; a weak D match, TRBD1 (5 bases). Germline V gene lookup returns CDR1 MNHNY and CDR2 SVGAGI (reference sequence). Trimming shortened V by 2 bases and J by 10 bases, and 9 bases separated the two germline ends. The CDR3 totals 13 residues. The CDR3 bases are TGTGCCAGCAGTTACGCTACAGGATCACCCCTCCACTTT. Encoded protein: CASSYATGSPLHF.

This sequence joins TRBV25-1 and TRBJ1-5, with 8 positions matching TRBD1. Germline V CDR1 and CDR2: MGHDK, SYGVNS. V trimming: 5 bases; J trimming: 2 bases; junction bases outside the gene matches: 11. CDR3 length: 17 residues. CDR3 DNA: TGTGCCAGCAGTCCCAATTTTGGGACAGGCGGCAATCAGCCCCAGCATTTT. This codes for CASSPNFGTGGNQPQHF.

V usage is TRBV7-6 and J usage is TRBJ2-2; D is uncertain. V lost 1 base, J lost 2 bases, and 11 bases lay in between. Germline lookup yields CDR1 SGHVS and CDR2 FNYEAQ. This CDR3 region has 16 residues. The DNA for the CDR3 is TGTGCCAGCAGCTTAGATGCCCAGGCAAACACCGGGGAGCTGTTTTTT. It encodes CASSLDAQANTGELFF.

Here the CDR3 DNA reads TGTGCCACCCAGGACAGGGCAGATACGCAGTATTTT. It encodes CATQDRADTQYF. The chain couples TRBV19 to TRBJ2-3; TRBD1 aligns across 8 bases. The V segment lost 10 bases and the J segment 4 bases; nucleotides outside the gene matches: 4. In germline, CDR1 is LNHDA, CDR2 SQIVND (reference sequence). The CDR3 spans 12 residues.

The gene calls are TRBV5-4 and TRBJ1-4, with 8 bases identical to TRBD1. The V and J ends lost 1 base and 6 bases, in that order; junction bases with no gene match: 2. Germline CDR1 is SGHNT and CDR2 is YYREEE (reference sequence). The CDR3 extends over 14 amino acids. CDR3 sequence: CASSLTGGDEKLFF. CDR3 DNA sequence: TGTGCCAGCAGCTTGACAGGGGGTGATGAAAAACTGTTTTTT.

The chain uses TRBV19 and TRBJ2-1, with TRBD1 matching over 7 bases. The CDR3 sequence is 15 residues long. Germline V gene data show CDR1 as LNHDA and CDR2 as SQIVND (reference sequence). The ends lost 3 bases at V and 7 bases at J; junction bases unmatched: 9. The CDR3 loop is CASSMTGIRVNEQFF. DNA of the CDR3: TGTGCCAGTAGTATGACAGGGATCCGTGTGAATGAGCAGTTCTTC.

The chain couples TRBV19 to TRBJ1-2; D is uncertain. Trimming cost V 9 bases and J 11 bases, with 7 bases left between them. Germline V gives CDR1 LNHDA, CDR2 SQIVND (reference sequence). The CDR3 spans 8 residues. The CDR3 DNA reads as TGTGCCAGCTCGTTATACACCTTC. It translates to CASSLYTF.

The rearrangement uses TRBV7-8 and TRBJ2-6; D call uncertain. CDR3 size: 16 residues. Germline lookup yields CDR1 SGHVS and CDR2 FQNEAQ. V was pared by 1 base and J by 0 bases, with 7 bases between. CDR3 nucleotides: TGTGCCAGCAGCTTAGGACTGTACTCTGGGGCCAACGTCCTGACTTTC. Amino acids: CASSLGLYSGANVLTF.

The chain couples TRBV5-4 to TRBJ2-4; 7 bases match TRBD2. V dropped 2 bases and J dropped 0; count of bases not matched to a gene: 14. Germline V lookup: CDR1 SGHNT, CDR2 YYREEE (reference sequence). The CDR3 totals 19 residues. The CDR3 protein is CASSLIRGDVSSAKNIQYF. In DNA, the CDR3 is TGTGCCAGCAGCTTAATACGGGGGGACGTGTCCTCAGCCAAAAACATTCAGTACTTC. The variable domain in full, with the rest retrieved from reference TRBV5-4 and TRBJ2-4, is ETGVTQSPTHLIKTRGQQVTLRCSSQSGHNTVSWYQQALGQGPQFIFQYYREEENGRGNFPPRFSGLQFPNYSSELNVNALELDDSALYLCASSLIRGDVSSAKNIQYFGAGTRLSVL.

The V and J genes are TRBV30 and TRBJ2-3; D unresolved. Looked up from germline, CDR1 is GTSNPN and CDR2 is SVGIG (reference sequence). Trimming cost V 1 base and J 1 base, with 18 bases left between them. The CDR3 extends over 17 amino acids. CDR3 DNA sequence: TGTGCCTGGAGTGGATTCACTGCATCACCGGGCACAGATACGCAGTATTTT. It is translated as CAWSGFTASPGTDTQYF.

This chain uses TRBV11-2 with TRBJ1-1; D is undetermined. The CDR3 length is 16 residues. The V end was cut by 0 bases, the J end by 5 bases, with 16 bases between. Germline lookup yields CDR1 SGHAT and CDR2 FQNNGV. CDR3 loop: CASSLDTGAPGTEAFF. The CDR3 nucleotides are TGTGCCAGCAGCTTAGATACGGGAGCACCAGGAACTGAAGCTTTCTTT.